What follows are 29 T cell receptor beta chains derived from one specimen sequenced in a study of cytomegalovirus exposure and HLA in healthy donors. 13 Jbeta primers and 60 Vbeta primers were used for the PCR. The assay was immunoSEQ multiplex PCR, and TCRdb's table has in-frame clones only and misses some. The repertoire holds around 41,000 clones, with almost 70% as singletons. The specimen was PBMCs. The source is a man between 40 and 49 years old in good health and CMV-seronegative.

The chain carries TRBV5-8 and TRBJ1-2; D possibly corresponds to TRBD1 (5 bases). In germline, CDR1 is SGHTS, CDR2 YDEGEE. CDR3 length: 12 residues. V lost 4 bases, J lost 8 bases, and 12 bases lay in between. CDR3 sequence (DNA): TGTGCCAGCAGCCCGGGACTTCAAGGCTACACCTTC. This codes for CASSPGLQGYTF. The whole variable domain, filled in from reference TRBV5-8 and TRBJ1-2, reads EAGVTQSPTHLIKTRGQQATLRCSPISGHTSVYWYQQALGLGLQFLLWYDEGEERNRGNFPPRFSGRQFPNYSSELNVNALELEDSALYLCASSPGLQGYTFGSGTRLTVV.

This clone came up a few times. The rearrangement uses TRBV2 and TRBJ1-1; weak D call: TRBD1 (6 bases). Trimming cost V 6 bases and J 7 bases, with 12 bases left between them. Germline V gives CDR1 SNHLY, CDR2 FYNNEI. This CDR3 has 12 residues. The CDR3 loop is CASSLGQLEAFF. The CDR3 DNA reads TGTGCCAGCAGCCTCGGACAGCTTGAAGCTTTCTTT. The full variable domain, rest sourced from reference TRBV2 and TRBJ1-1, is EPEVTQTPSHQVTQMGQEVILRCVPISNHLYFYWYRQILGQKVEFLVSFYNNEISEKSEIFDDQFSVERPDGSNFTLKIRSTKLEDSAMYFCASSLGQLEAFFGQGTRLTVV.

The V gene is TRBV30, the J gene TRBJ1-6; TRBD1 aligns across 7 bases. With V trimmed by 3 bases and J by 7 bases, 9 bases remained unmatched. CDR1 and CDR2 from the germline V gene are GTSNPN and SVGIG (reference sequence). This CDR3 has 15 residues. The DNA for the CDR3 is TGTGCCTGGAGGACAACCGGGACAGCAAATTCACCCCTCCACTTT. Translated: CAWRTTGTANSPLHF.

This clone was seen just once. The chain links TRBV10-3 to TRBJ1-4, with D uncertain. The V gene's germline CDR1 is ENHRY and CDR2 SYGVKD. The CDR3 totals 16 residues. V lost 3 bases, J lost 6 bases, and 17 bases lay in between. The CDR3 bases are TGTGCCATCAGTGAATCCCCCCGGACTGGGGATGAAAAACTGTTTTTT. It codes for CAISESPRTGDEKLFF.

This CDR3 reads CASSPPTGELFF. In nucleotides, the CDR3 is TGTGCCAGCAGCCCCCCAACCGGGGAGCTGTTTTTT. The chain couples TRBV6-5 to TRBJ2-2; D unclear. This CDR3 is 12 amino acids long. V dropped 6 bases and J dropped 5 bases, with 7 bases sitting between them. Germline V gene lookup returns CDR1 MNHEY and CDR2 SVGAGI.

The chain uses TRBV4-2 and TRBJ2-1; D gene uncertain. The germline V gene has CDR1 LGHNA and CDR2 YNFKEQ. The V gene lost 0 bases and the J gene lost 2 bases, with 17 bases spanning the gap. CDR3 length: 18 residues. CDR3 DNA sequence: TGTGCCAGCAGCCAAGAACCGCGGCCGCAACTACCCTACAATGAGCAGTTCTTC. As protein: CASSQEPRPQLPYNEQFF.

The rearrangement uses TRBV7-6 and TRBJ2-7, with D perhaps matching TRBD2 (5 bases). V lost 1 base and J lost 2, with 12 bases in between. The CDR3 runs 15 residues. CDR1 and CDR2 from the germline V gene are SGHVS and FNYEAQ. CDR3 nucleotide sequence: TGTGCCAGCAGCTTAGATCCAGCGACTACCTACGAGCAGTACTTC. Protein product: CASSLDPATTYEQYF.

The V gene is TRBV23-1, the J gene TRBJ2-7; 7 positions match TRBD2. TRBV23-1 is designated an ORF whose function remains uncertain. The CDR3 covers 16 residues. V was pared by 1 base and J by 3 bases, with 9 bases of the junction left unmatched. The chain's CDR3 is CASSQWFGGTYYEQYF. For the CDR3, the DNA is TGCGCCAGCAGTCAATGGTTCGGGGGGACGTACTACGAGCAGTACTTC.

In DNA, the CDR3 is TGTGCCTGTAGCGGGGGGGCAAAGGATTACAATGAGCAGTTCTTC. Translating it yields CACSGGAKDYNEQFF. The chain employs TRBV30 and TRBJ2-1, with 11 positions matching TRBD2. Germline assignment: CDR1 GTSNPN and CDR2 SVGIG (reference sequence). The V gene end was trimmed by 6 bases and the J gene end by 4 bases; junction bases not matched to a gene: 8. The CDR3 length is 15 residues.

The chain is built from TRBV7-9 and TRBJ2-3; D might be TRBD2 (6 bases). V was clipped by 1 base and J by 5 bases, with 7 bases between them. The CDR3 covers 13 residues. Germline V CDR1 and CDR2: SEHNR, FQNEAQ (reference sequence). DNA of the CDR3: TGTGCCAGCAGCTTAGGGCGGGGAGATACGCAGTATTTT. Protein: CASSLGRGDTQYF.

The chain links TRBV29-1 to TRBJ2-5; 7 nucleotides line up with TRBD2. The CDR3 has 15 amino acids. The J segment lost 0 bases and the V segment lost 2 bases, leaving 6 bases of the junction unmatched. Germline V gene lookup returns CDR1 SQVTM and CDR2 ANQGSEA. The CDR3 sequence is CSVEIASGDQETQYF. As DNA, the CDR3 is TGCAGCGTTGAAATTGCTAGCGGCGACCAAGAGACCCAGTACTTC.

This clone was seen a handful of times. This chain links TRBV30 with TRBJ2-1; TRBD2 matches at 9 bases. This CDR3 is 15 amino acids long. CDR1 is GTSNPN and CDR2 is SVGIG in the germline V gene (reference sequence). V lost 3 bases to trimming and J lost 8 bases; unmatched junction nucleotides: 11. The CDR3 nucleotides are TGTGCCTGGAGCCGGCGGGGGGGGGTTCGACATGAGCAGTTCTTC. Translating it yields CAWSRRGGVRHEQFF.

The chain joins TRBV25-1 to TRBJ2-1; weak D call: TRBD1 (6 bases). V was clipped by 5 bases and J by 6 bases, with 11 bases between them. Germline-derived CDR1 and CDR2 are MGHDK and SYGVNS. The CDR3 covers 13 residues. CDR3 nucleotide sequence: TGTGCCAGCAGTAACAGGGTTACCAATGAGCAGTTCTTC. As protein: CASSNRVTNEQFF.

This chain joins TRBV9 and TRBJ2-1, with 15 bases aligning to TRBD2. This CDR3 comprises 15 residues. The germline V gene has CDR1 SGDLS and CDR2 YYNGEE. The V and J ends lost 0 bases and 8 bases, in that order; junction bases with no gene match: 0. The CDR3 DNA follows: TGTGCCAGCAGCGTAGGGACTAGCGGGGGGGATGAGCAGTTCTTC. This encodes CASSVGTSGGDEQFF.

The V call is TRBV6-1, the J call TRBJ1-5; D gene uncertain. The germline gives CDR1 MNHNS, CDR2 SASEGT. The CDR3 is made up of 13 amino acids. V lost 6 bases to trimming and J lost 0 bases, with 6 bases between them. CDR3 bases: TGTGCCAGCAGCGCCTATAGCAATCAGCCCCAGCATTTT. It specifies CASSAYSNQPQHF.

The genes are TRBV7-9 and TRBJ1-4; a weak D match, TRBD1 (5 bases). Germline-derived CDR1 and CDR2 are SEHNR and FQNEAQ (reference sequence). V was trimmed by 8 bases and J by 6 bases, leaving 13 bases between them. There are 13 residues in the CDR3. CDR3 DNA: TGTGCCAGCCGGGGGGAGGTGCATGAAAAACTGTTTTTT. Its protein is CASRGEVHEKLFF.

The chain is built from TRBV6-5 and TRBJ1-5; TRBD1 is a possible D gene (6 bases). Germline V CDR1 and CDR2: MNHEY, SVGAGI. This CDR3 spans 14 amino acids. Between the trimmed V and J ends, which lost 5 bases and 3 bases, there was a span of 11 bases. CDR3: CASSRGHYNQPQHF. The DNA for the CDR3 is TGTGCCAGCAGTAGGGGACACTACAATCAGCCCCAGCATTTT.

There are a few counts of this clone. The CDR3 reads CASSLIGLGDTQYF. The CDR3 bases are TGCGCCAGCAGCTTGATTGGGCTGGGAGATACGCAGTATTTT. The chain carries TRBV5-1 and TRBJ2-3, with D unclear. Trimming stripped 1 base from V and 5 bases from J, with 11 bases between. CDR1 is SGHRS and CDR2 is YFSETQ in the germline V gene. The CDR3 is made up of 14 amino acids.

This sequence joins TRBV6-5 and TRBJ2-1; the D is unclear. Germline V lookup: CDR1 MNHEY, CDR2 SVGAGI. V gave up 3 bases and J gave up 5 bases, with 8 bases separating them. CDR3 length: 13 amino acids. The CDR3 loop is CASSYDADNEQFF. CDR3 DNA: TGTGCCAGCAGTTATGACGCGGACAATGAGCAGTTCTTC.

Only one count was recorded for this clone. CDR3 protein: CASSRADRDYGYTF. In DNA form, the CDR3 reads TGTGCCAGCAGCCGAGCCGACAGGGACTATGGCTACACCTTC. The gene calls are TRBV4-2 and TRBJ1-2; 7 nucleotides line up with TRBD1. Trimming took 4 bases from V and 3 from J; bases not matched to a gene: 5. Germline V gene sequence: CDR1 LGHNA, CDR2 YNFKEQ. The CDR3 has 14 residues.

Details on this clone: The CDR3 end shows no conserved phenylalanine or tryptophan, and so a read error is likely. The rearrangement links TRBV29-1 to TRBJ1-4; D is perhaps TRBD1 (6 bases). This CDR3 is 12 amino acids long. Looked up from germline, CDR1 is SQVTM and CDR2 is ANQGSEA. The V gene lost 7 bases and the J gene lost 7 bases, with 13 bases spanning the gap. DNA for the CDR3: TGCAGCGCTCGGATAGGGGGTGAAAAACTGTTTGTT. Its protein product is CSARIGGEKLFV.

The chain has TRBV18 and TRBJ2-7; the D is unclear. Per germline, CDR1 KGHSH and CDR2 LQKENI. The CDR3 is 13 amino acids. V was clipped by 2 bases and J by 7 bases, with 12 bases between them. CDR3 sequence (DNA): TGTGCCAGCTCACCAGAGACAAAGCTGGAGCAGTACTTC. It codes for CASSPETKLEQYF.

V and J are TRBV11-2 and TRBJ2-1; tentatively, D is TRBD1 (5 bases). The CDR3 totals 12 residues. Germline CDR1 and CDR2: SGHAT and FQNNGV. Trimming removed 5 bases at V and 10 bases at J, with 12 bases between. For the CDR3, the DNA is TGTGCCAGCAGCACCGAAGGGGTAGAGCAGTTCTTC. Translation gives CASSTEGVEQFF.

This clone was counted a few times. The J gene is TRBJ2-5, the V gene TRBV5-1, with TRBD2 matching over 7 bases. The germline V gene encodes CDR1 SGHRS and CDR2 YFSETQ. V trimming: 2 bases; J trimming: 5 bases; junction bases outside the gene matches: 3. CDR3 size: 13 residues. The CDR3 DNA is TGCGCCAGCAGCTTTGGGGGGGAGGAGACCCAGTACTTC. Protein: CASSFGGEETQYF.

V and J are TRBV6-6 and TRBJ1-5, with 7 bases matching TRBD1. J was trimmed by 5 bases and V by 5 bases; bases with no gene match: 3. There are 13 residues in the CDR3. Germline lookup yields CDR1 MNHNY and CDR2 SVGAGI (reference sequence). CDR3 sequence: CASSIQGHQPQHF. The CDR3 DNA follows: TGTGCCAGCAGTATACAGGGGCATCAGCCCCAGCATTTT.

This rearrangement joins TRBV5-6 to TRBJ1-5; D is ambiguous. Germline lookup yields CDR1 SGHDT and CDR2 YYEEEE. Trimming cost V 4 bases and J 4 bases, with 15 bases left between them. The CDR3 consists of 15 residues. For the CDR3, the DNA is TGTGCCAGCAGCCATGGACTGTCTAGGAATCAGCCCCAGCATTTT. Its translation is CASSHGLSRNQPQHF.

This clone was detected only a few times. This chain uses TRBV4-1 with TRBJ2-3, with TRBD2 identical over 7 bases. The CDR3 runs to 17 residues. The germline gives CDR1 MGHRA, CDR2 YSYEKL. The junction had 12 bases not matched to a gene; V was cut back by 3 bases and J by 3 bases. The CDR3 protein is CASSHSQPGGSTDTQYF. In DNA, the CDR3 is TGCGCCAGCAGCCATTCCCAGCCGGGGGGATCAACAGATACGCAGTATTTT.

The sample holds a few counts of this clone. The CDR3 region is CAWSSSSGVDYGYTF. For the CDR3, the DNA is TGTGCCTGGAGCTCATCTTCAGGGGTAGACTATGGCTACACCTTC. The rearrangement uses TRBV30 and TRBJ1-2; weak D call: TRBD1 (6 bases). Germline CDR1 GTSNPN, CDR2 SVGIG (reference sequence). With 3 bases removed from V and 3 bases from J, the gap between germline ends came to 17 bases. The CDR3 covers 15 residues.

This clone was seen a handful of times. This chain links TRBV6-1 with TRBJ2-2; D possibly corresponds to TRBD1 (5 bases). Trimming pared 4 bases from V and 7 bases from J, leaving 13 bases between. Germline V lookup: CDR1 MNHNS, CDR2 SASEGT. This CDR3 region has 14 residues. The CDR3 reads CASSGGVGYGELFF. In nucleotides, the CDR3 is TGTGCCAGCAGTGGGGGCGTCGGTTACGGGGAGCTGTTTTTT.